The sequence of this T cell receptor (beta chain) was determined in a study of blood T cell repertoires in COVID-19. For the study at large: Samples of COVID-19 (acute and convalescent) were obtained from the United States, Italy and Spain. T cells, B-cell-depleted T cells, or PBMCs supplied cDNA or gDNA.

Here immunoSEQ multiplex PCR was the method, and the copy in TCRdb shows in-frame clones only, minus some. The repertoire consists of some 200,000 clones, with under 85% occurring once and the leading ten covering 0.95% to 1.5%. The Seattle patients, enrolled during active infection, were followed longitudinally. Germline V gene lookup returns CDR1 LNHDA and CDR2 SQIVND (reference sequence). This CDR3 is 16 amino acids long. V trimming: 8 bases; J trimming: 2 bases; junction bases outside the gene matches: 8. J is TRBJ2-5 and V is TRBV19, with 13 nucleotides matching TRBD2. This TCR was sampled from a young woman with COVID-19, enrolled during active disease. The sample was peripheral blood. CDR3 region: CASGTSGAPRQETQYF. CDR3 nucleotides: TGTGCCAGTGGGACTAGCGGGGCCCCTAGGCAAGAGACCCAGTACTTC. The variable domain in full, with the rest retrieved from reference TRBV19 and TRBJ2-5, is DGGITQSPKYLFRKEGQNVTLSCEQNLNHDAMYWYRQDPGQGLRLIYYSQIVNDFQKGDIAEGYSVSREKKESFPLTVTSAQKNPTAFYLCASGTSGAPRQETQYFGPGTRLLVL.